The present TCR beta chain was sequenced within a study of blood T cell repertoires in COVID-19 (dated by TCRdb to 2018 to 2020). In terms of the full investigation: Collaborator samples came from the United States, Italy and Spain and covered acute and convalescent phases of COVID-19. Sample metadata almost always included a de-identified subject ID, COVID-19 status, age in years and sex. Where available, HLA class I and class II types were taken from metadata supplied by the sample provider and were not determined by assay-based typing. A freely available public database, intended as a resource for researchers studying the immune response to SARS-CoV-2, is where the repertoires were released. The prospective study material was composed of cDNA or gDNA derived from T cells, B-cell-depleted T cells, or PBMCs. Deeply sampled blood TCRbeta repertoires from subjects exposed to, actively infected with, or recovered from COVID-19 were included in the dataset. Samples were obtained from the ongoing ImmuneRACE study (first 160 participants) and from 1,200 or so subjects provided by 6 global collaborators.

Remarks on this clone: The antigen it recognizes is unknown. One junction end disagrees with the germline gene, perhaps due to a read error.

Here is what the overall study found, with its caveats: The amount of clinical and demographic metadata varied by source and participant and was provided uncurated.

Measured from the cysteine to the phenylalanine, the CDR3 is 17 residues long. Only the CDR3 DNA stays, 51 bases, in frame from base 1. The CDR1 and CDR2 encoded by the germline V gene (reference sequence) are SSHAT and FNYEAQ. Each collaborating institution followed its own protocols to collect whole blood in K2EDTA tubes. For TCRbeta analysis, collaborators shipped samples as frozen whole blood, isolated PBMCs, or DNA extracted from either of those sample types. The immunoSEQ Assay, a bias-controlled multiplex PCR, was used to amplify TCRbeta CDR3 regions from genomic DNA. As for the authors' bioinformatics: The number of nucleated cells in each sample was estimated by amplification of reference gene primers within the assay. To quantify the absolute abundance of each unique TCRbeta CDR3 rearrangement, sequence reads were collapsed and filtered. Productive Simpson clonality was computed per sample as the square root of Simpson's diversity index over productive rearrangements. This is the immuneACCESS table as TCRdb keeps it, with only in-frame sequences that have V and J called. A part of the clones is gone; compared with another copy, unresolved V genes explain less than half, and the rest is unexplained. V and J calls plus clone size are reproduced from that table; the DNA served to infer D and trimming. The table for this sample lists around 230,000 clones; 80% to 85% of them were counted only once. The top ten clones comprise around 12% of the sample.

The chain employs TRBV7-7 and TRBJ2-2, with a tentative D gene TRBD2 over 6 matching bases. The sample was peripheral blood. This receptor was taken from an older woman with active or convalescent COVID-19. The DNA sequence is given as TGTGCTAGCAGCTTCTCCCGGGACTTTTCGAACACCGGGGAGCTGTTTTTT. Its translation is CASSFSRDFSNTGELFF.